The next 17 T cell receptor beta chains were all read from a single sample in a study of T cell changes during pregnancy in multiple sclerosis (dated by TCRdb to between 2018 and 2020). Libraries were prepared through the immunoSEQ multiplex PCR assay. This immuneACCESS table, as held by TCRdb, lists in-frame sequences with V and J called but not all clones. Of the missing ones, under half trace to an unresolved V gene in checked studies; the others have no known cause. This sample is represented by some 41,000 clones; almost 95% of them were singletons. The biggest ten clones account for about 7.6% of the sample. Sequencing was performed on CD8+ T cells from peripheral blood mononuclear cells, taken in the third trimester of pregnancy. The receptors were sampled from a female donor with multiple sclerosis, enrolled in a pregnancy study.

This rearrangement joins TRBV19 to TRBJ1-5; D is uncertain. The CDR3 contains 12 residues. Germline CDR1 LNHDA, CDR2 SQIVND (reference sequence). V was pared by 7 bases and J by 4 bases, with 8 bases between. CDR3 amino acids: CASMEGNQPQHF. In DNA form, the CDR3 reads TGTGCCAGTATGGAGGGTAATCAGCCCCAGCATTTT.

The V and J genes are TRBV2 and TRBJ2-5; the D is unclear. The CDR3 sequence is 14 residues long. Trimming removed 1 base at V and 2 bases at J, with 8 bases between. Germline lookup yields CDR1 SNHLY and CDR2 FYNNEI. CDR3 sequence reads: CASSEGQLQETQYF. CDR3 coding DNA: TGTGCCAGCAGTGAAGGGCAATTACAAGAGACCCAGTACTTC. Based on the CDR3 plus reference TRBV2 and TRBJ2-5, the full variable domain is EPEVTQTPSHQVTQMGQEVILRCVPISNHLYFYWYRQILGQKVEFLVSFYNNEISEKSEIFDDQFSVERPDGSNFTLKIRSTKLEDSAMYFCASSEGQLQETQYFGPGTRLLVL.

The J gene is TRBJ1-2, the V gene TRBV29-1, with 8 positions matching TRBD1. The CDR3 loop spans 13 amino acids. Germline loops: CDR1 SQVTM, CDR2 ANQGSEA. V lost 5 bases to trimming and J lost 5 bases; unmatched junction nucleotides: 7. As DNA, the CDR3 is TGCAGCGTTCGAGGGACAGGAGTATATGGCTACACCTTC. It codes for CSVRGTGVYGYTF. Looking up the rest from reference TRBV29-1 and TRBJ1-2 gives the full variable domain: SAVISQKPSRDICQRGTSLTIQCQVDSQVTMMFWYRQQPGQSLTLIATANQGSEATYESGFVIDKFPISRPNLTFSTLTVSNMSPEDSSIYLCSVRGTGVYGYTFGSGTRLTVV.

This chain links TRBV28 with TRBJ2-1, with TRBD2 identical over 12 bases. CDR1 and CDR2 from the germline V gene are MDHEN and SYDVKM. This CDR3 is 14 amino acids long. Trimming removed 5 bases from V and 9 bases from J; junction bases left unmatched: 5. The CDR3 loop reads CASSPRLAGVEQFF. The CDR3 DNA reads TGTGCCAGCAGTCCTAGACTAGCGGGAGTTGAGCAGTTCTTC.

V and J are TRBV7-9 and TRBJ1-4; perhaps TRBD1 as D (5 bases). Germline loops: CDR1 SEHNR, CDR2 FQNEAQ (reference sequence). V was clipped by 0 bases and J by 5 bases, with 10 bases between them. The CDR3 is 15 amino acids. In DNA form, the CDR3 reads TGTGCCAGCAGCTTAGCGCAGGGTTTAAATGAAAAACTGTTTTTT. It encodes CASSLAQGLNEKLFF.

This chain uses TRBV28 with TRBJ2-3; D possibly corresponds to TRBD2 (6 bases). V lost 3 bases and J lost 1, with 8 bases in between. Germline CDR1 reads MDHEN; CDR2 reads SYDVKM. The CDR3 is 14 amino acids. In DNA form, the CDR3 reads TGTGCCAGCAGTTTCGGAGGGGGCACAGATACGCAGTATTTT. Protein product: CASSFGGGTDTQYF.

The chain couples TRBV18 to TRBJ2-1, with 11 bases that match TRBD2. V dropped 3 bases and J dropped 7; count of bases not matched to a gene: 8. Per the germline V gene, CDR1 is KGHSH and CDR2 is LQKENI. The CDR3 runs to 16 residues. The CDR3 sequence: CASSPPSGRTVNEQFF. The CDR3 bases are TGTGCCAGCTCACCCCCTAGCGGGAGGACGGTGAATGAGCAGTTCTTC.

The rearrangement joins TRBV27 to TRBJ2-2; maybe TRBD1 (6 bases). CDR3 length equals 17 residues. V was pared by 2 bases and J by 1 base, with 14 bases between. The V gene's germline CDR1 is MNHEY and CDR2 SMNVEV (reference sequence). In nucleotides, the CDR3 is TGTGCCAGCAGTTTACCCGGAGGCAGGGGGAACACCGGGGAGCTGTTTTTT. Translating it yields CASSLPGGRGNTGELFF.

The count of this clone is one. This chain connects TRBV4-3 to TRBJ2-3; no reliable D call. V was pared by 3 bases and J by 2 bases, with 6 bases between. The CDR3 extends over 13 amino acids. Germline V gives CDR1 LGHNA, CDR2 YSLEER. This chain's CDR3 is CASSQGFTDTQYF. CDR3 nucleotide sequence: TGCGCCAGCAGCCAGGGCTTCACAGATACGCAGTATTTT.

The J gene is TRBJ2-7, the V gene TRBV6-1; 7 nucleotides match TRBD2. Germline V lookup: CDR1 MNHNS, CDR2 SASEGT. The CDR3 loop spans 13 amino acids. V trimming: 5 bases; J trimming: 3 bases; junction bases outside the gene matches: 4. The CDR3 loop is CASSLRDYYEQYF. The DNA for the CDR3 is TGTGCCAGCAGTTTACGGGACTACTACGAGCAGTACTTC.

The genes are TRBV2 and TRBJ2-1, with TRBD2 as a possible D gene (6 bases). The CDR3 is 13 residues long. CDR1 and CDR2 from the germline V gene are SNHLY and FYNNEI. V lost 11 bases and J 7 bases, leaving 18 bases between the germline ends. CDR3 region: CASLADSGNEQFF. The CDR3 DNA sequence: TGTGCCTCCTTAGCGGACTCCGGGAATGAGCAGTTCTTC.

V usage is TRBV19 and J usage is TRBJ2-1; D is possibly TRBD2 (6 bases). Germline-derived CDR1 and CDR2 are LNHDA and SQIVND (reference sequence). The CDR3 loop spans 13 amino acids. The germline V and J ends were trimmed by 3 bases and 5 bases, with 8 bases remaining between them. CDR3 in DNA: TGTGCCAGTAGTATCGGGAGCCACAATGAGCAGTTCTTC. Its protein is CASSIGSHNEQFF.

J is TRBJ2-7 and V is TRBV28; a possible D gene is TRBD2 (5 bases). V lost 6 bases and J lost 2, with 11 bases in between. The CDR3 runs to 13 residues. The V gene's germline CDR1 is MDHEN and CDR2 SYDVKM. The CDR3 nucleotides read TGTGCCAGCAGGACCGGGGTCACCTACGAGCAGTACTTC. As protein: CASRTGVTYEQYF.

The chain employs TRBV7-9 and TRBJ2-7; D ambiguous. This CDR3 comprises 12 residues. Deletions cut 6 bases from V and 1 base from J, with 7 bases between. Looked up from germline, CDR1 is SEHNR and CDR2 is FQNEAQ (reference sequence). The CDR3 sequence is CASRTGSYEQYF. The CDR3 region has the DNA TGTGCCAGCAGAACGGGTTCCTACGAGCAGTACTTC.

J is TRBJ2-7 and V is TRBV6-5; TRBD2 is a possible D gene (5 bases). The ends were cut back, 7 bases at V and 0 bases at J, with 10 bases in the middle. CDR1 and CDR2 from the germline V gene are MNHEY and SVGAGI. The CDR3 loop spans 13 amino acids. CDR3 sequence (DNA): TGTGCCAGCACCCGTGGGAGCTCCTACGAGCAGTACTTC. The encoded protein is CASTRGSSYEQYF.

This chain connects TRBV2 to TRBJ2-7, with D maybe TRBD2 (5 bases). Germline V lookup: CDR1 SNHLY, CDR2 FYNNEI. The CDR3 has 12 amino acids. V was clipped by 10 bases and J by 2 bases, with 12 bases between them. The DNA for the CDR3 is TGTGCCACGCGGGCTGGCCCCTACGAGCAGTACTTC. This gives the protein CATRAGPYEQYF. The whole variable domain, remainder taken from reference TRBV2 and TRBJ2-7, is EPEVTQTPSHQVTQMGQEVILRCVPISNHLYFYWYRQILGQKVEFLVSFYNNEISEKSEIFDDQFSVERPDGSNFTLKIRSTKLEDSAMYFCATRAGPYEQYFGPGTRLTVT.

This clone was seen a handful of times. This CDR3 is CASTHTGLAGVEQYF. The CDR3 coding sequence is TGTGCCAGCACACACACCGGACTAGCGGGAGTCGAGCAGTACTTC. This chain connects TRBV7-9 to TRBJ2-7; 13 positions match TRBD2. The germline CDR1 and CDR2 sequences are SEHNR and FQNEAQ (reference sequence). The CDR3 covers 15 residues. The J segment lost 6 bases and the V segment lost 7 bases, leaving 9 bases of the junction unmatched.